These T cell receptor beta chains were read from a single sample in a study of blood T cell repertoires in COVID-19. Profiled with immunoSEQ multiplex PCR; TCRdb holds only in-frame clones, not every one. The sample yields 220,000 or so clones, approximately 84% seen once. Input material: peripheral blood. The receptor source for this set is a woman aged 80 or over with acute or convalescent COVID-19. Both conserved end residues are part of each CDR3. D genes are given only for firm matches. Rows give clone size only sometimes, using once, few, many, or a class for an expanded clone.

size: once
D: TRBD1
V: TRBV19
J: TRBJ1-2
DNA: TGTGCCAGTACCCCACAGGGGTCGGGTGGCTACACCTTC
CDR3: CASTPQGSGGYTF

size: NA
D: TRBD1
V: TRBV25-1
J: TRBJ2-7
DNA: TGTGCCAGCGCGGGACAGGGACGCTCCTACGAGCAGTACTTC
CDR3: CASAGQGRSYEQYF

size: NA
D: NA
V: TRBV11-2
J: TRBJ2-7
DNA: TGTGCCAGCAGCCAGGGGGGCCTACCCGGCTACGAGCAGTACTTC
CDR3: CASSQGGLPGYEQYF

size: NA
D: NA
V: TRBV19
J: TRBJ1-4
DNA: TGTGCCAGTACCAACAGGGCGGCTGAAAAACTGTTTTTT
CDR3: CASTNRAAEKLFF

size: NA
D: NA
V: TRBV29-1
J: TRBJ1-2
DNA: TGCAGCGTTGTTGGAGAAACCTCCTATGGCTACACCTTC
CDR3: CSVVGETSYGYTF

size: NA
D: NA
V: TRBV12-5
J: TRBJ1-1
DNA: TGTGCTAGTGGTTTGGGACAGGTCCGAGCTTTCTTT
CDR3: CASGLGQVRAFF

size: NA
D: TRBD1
V: TRBV27
J: TRBJ1-2
DNA: TGTGCCAGCAGTCGACAGGGGGCGTACGATGGCTACACCTTC
CDR3: CASSRQGAYDGYTF

size: once
D: NA
V: TRBV2
J: TRBJ1-5
DNA: TGTGCCAGCGGAGGCCGGAGCAATCAGCCCCAGCATTTT
CDR3: CASGGRSNQPQHF

size: NA
D: TRBD2
V: TRBV27
J: TRBJ2-3
DNA: TGTGCCAGCAGTTTATACGCCGTTTGGGGCGGGGGACGAGGAGATACGCAGTATTTT
CDR3: CASSLYAVWGGGRGDTQYF

size: NA
D: NA
V: TRBV11-2
J: TRBJ2-1
DNA: TGTGCCAGCAGCCTGACCAGAACTATGTACAATGAGCAGTTCTTC
CDR3: CASSLTRTMYNEQFF

size: NA
D: NA
V: TRBV14
J: TRBJ2-1
DNA: TGTGCCAGCAGCCAACTAGCTGGCTCCTACAATGAGCAGTTCTTC
CDR3: CASSQLAGSYNEQFF

size: NA
D: NA
V: TRBV5-1
J: TRBJ1-1
DNA: TGCGCCAGCAGTCGAAACGGACTTACGTCTTTGGACACTGAAGCTTTCTTT
CDR3: CASSRNGLTSLDTEAFF

size: NA
D: NA
V: TRBV6-5
J: TRBJ1-2
DNA: TGCGCCAGCAGCGGTCTGGATATGGAGGGCTATGGCTACACCTTC
CDR3: CASSGLDMEGYGYTF

size: few
D: NA
V: TRBV2
J: TRBJ1-4
DNA: TGTGCCAGCAGTGAAACAGTTCGGGAAAAACTGTTTTTT
CDR3: CASSETVREKLFF

size: NA
D: TRBD1
V: TRBV19
J: TRBJ1-5
DNA: TGTGCCAGTAGAAAAGCCACAGGGGCGCAAACCAATCAGCCCCAGCATTTT
CDR3: CASRKATGAQTNQPQHF

size: NA
D: NA
V: TRBV18
J: TRBJ1-2
DNA: TGTGCCAGCTCACCGAACCGACTCTACACCTTC
CDR3: CASSPNRLYTF

size: once
D: NA
V: TRBV28
J: TRBJ1-2
DNA: TGTGCCAGCAGTTATCGCGAGGGCTACACCTTC
CDR3: CASSYREGYTF

size: NA
D: TRBD1
V: TRBV5-4
J: TRBJ1-1
DNA: TGTGCCAGCAGCTCGGCCGGGACAGGAGACACTGAAGCTTTCTTT
CDR3: CASSSAGTGDTEAFF

size: few
D: NA
V: TRBV6-6
J: TRBJ1-2
DNA: TGTGCCAGCACCCTACAGGGTAGTGACTATGGCTACACCTTC
CDR3: CASTLQGSDYGYTF

size: NA
D: NA
V: TRBV12-3/TRBV12-4
J: TRBJ2-5
DNA: TGTGCCAGCAGTTTAGTCAACCAAGAGACCCAGTACTTC
CDR3: CASSLVNQETQYF

size: NA
D: NA
V: TRBV15
J: TRBJ1-2
DNA: TGTGCCACCAGCAGGGAGACTATCTCCGACTATGGCTACACCTTC
CDR3: CATSRETISDYGYTF

size: once
D: TRBD1
V: TRBV7-3
J: TRBJ2-1
DNA: TGTGCCAGCAGCCCCGACAGGGCTAATGAGCAGTTCTTC
CDR3: CASSPDRANEQFF

size: NA
D: TRBD1
V: TRBV30
J: TRBJ2-7
DNA: TGTGCCTGGATTGGGCAGGGGGCCCTCGTGGCCGAGCAGTACTTC
CDR3: CAWIGQGALVAEQYF

size: NA
D: NA
V: TRBV28
J: TRBJ2-3
DNA: TGTGCCAGCAGGGACGGGATGGTAACAGATACGCAGTATTTT
CDR3: CASRDGMVTDTQYF

size: NA
D: NA
V: TRBV5-4
J: TRBJ2-2
DNA: TGTGCCAGCAGGAATAGTGGGTCTAGACCCGGGGAGCTGTTTTTT
CDR3: CASRNSGSRPGELFF

size: NA
D: NA
V: TRBV10-1
J: TRBJ2-7
DNA: TGCGCCAGCAGTGAGTCCGGGGAGACAGGAACCTACGGGCAGTACTTC
CDR3: CASSESGETGTYGQYF